This record covers a single TCR beta chain. Vbeta (60) and Jbeta (13) primers were used in the PCR. Profiling relied on immunoSEQ multiplex PCR, and the TCRdb table lists in-frame clones only, not all of them. The data hold roughly 140,000 clones, with just over 70% observed a single time. The data stem from a study of cytomegalovirus exposure and HLA in healthy donors. This CDR3 is built from 15 residues. CDR1 is SEHNR and CDR2 is FQNEAQ in the germline V gene (reference sequence). The specimen sequenced was PBMCs. The rearrangement uses TRBV7-9 and TRBJ2-5; 11 nucleotides match TRBD1. The J call is uncertain, as TRBJ2-7 better fits the DNA end. This TCR was recovered from a woman aged 30 to 39 in good health and CMV-seronegative. The CDR3 nucleotides are TGTGCCAGCAGCTGGGGGACAGGGGGTTTCTACGAGCAGTACTTC. It translates to CASSWGTGGFYEQYF.